A single T cell receptor (beta chain) is shown here with its context. Only a few counts were recorded for this clone. Its antigen is not yet known. Base qualities were left out, and no much larger clone turns up one base away. The germline V and J ends show losses of 5 bases and 2 bases respectively, and no gene match explains 7 bases of the junction. From its cysteine to its phenylalanine, the CDR3 spans 15 amino acids. Solely the CDR3 DNA is kept, with 45 bases framed from the first base. From the germline V gene, CDR1 is SGHTA and CDR2 is FQGNSA. The data originate from a study of T cell responses to AZD1222 COVID-19 vaccine (dated by TCRdb to about 2021). About the full investigation: A total of just over 230 trial participants underwent TCR sequencing, of whom about 200 had received two doses of AZD1222 and roughly 26 had received two doses of the MenACWY control vaccine. Trial participants were enrolled into age subgroups of 18-55, 56-69 and 70-plus years, which contained approximately 150, 28 and 58 TCR-sequenced participants, respectively.

The CDR3 regions of human TCRbeta chains were analyzed by immunosequencing. The original methods were these. TCRs in the repertoires were compared against a reference library of SARS-CoV-2-specific TCRs that had been generated with the MIRA antigen-specificity platform. Breadth was defined as the fraction of unique TCRs that were SARS-CoV-2-associated. Depth was defined as the fraction of total T cells that were SARS-CoV-2-associated. Using the MIRA data, each spike-specific TCR was mapped to the spike region that the TCR reacts to and placed in a CD4 or CD8 class. Log10-transformed breadth and depth values were compared by one-way ANOVA with Sidak's multiple comparisons tests. Entries here come from immuneACCESS through TCRdb and include only in-frame sequences with V and J called. Some clones fail to appear in such tables; in the studies checked, an unresolved V gene covers under half of the shortfall, and the cause of the remainder is unknown. V and J calls and clone size are copied from that table; D and trimming were computed from the DNA. The sample has roughly 120,000 clones on record, approximately 85% of them singletons. The ten largest clones capture 3.5% to 5.5% of the sample.

Reading the label with the study, this specimen's time point is: about 28 days (+/-7) after the second vaccine dose. AZD1222 recipients whose second dose came at about 4 weeks and those whose second dose came at about 12 weeks were combined into one group, since spike-specific TCR depth and breadth did not differ between the two schedules. Vaccinee samples were obtained from the UK trials COV001 and COV002, which included a single-blind randomized controlled phase 2/3 trial of AZD1222 (ChAdOx1 nCoV-19) in healthy adults. For TCRbeta chain sequencing, PBMC samples were collected from trial participants at day 0 and at day 28 after the second dose. The investigation overall reported the following: A significant rise in spike-specific TCR breadth and depth was observed after two AZD1222 doses relative to day 0 and relative to MenACWY recipients. Because no samples from the day 14 peak response were available, repertoires could be characterized only after the peak T cell response. Conclusions about previously exposed vaccinees are limited because only a handful of AZD1222 recipients were SARS-CoV-2 seropositive at baseline. Participants were mostly white British, with more females than males. The authors suggested clonal diversity may have been underestimated. Reportedly, almost half of the unique spike-specific TCRs recognized epitopes lying outside the regions that are mutated in the B.1.351 and B.1.1.7 variants. The 56-69-year group was small, and its depth increase did not reach significance, likely because of low power. Vaccine-associated CD4 TCRs spanned the whole spike protein, with dominant responses in regions 160-218 and 743-854.

This sample comprised peripheral blood, obtained 28 days after the second AZD1222 dose. This sequence uses TRBV7-2 and TRBJ2-3, and 7 bases in between align with TRBD1. This TCR was recovered from an adult who received the AZD1222 COVID-19 vaccine. The sequence in DNA is TGTGCCAGCAGCATACGACAGGGTTTCACAGATACGCAGTATTTT. It is translated as CASSIRQGFTDTQYF.